This T cell receptor (beta chain) emerged from a study of sequential checkpoint blockade in melanoma. About the study: Each arm's sequence ended with maintenance nivolumab.

Losses at the gene ends were 6 bases for V and 4 bases for J; bases not matched to a gene: 11. Germline CDR1 reads LNHDA; CDR2 reads SQIVND (reference sequence). The CDR3 sequence is 17 residues long. The treatment here: randomized to nivolumab then ipilimumab (arm A) or the reverse (arm B). Profiling relied on immunoSEQ multiplex PCR, and the TCRdb table lists in-frame clones only, not all of them. The table includes 2,000 to 2,500 clones, less than 30% detected once. The chain uses TRBV19 and TRBJ2-2; 10 bases are a match to TRBD1. Sequenced material: tumor tissue (inferred from file names), taken from a patient given nivolumab and ipilimumab in sequence. This receptor was identified in a human donor with melanoma. CDR3 loop: CASSRQGADRGTGELFF. CDR3 nucleotide sequence: TGTGCCAGTAGCCGACAGGGGGCGGATCGGGGCACCGGGGAGCTGTTTTTT.